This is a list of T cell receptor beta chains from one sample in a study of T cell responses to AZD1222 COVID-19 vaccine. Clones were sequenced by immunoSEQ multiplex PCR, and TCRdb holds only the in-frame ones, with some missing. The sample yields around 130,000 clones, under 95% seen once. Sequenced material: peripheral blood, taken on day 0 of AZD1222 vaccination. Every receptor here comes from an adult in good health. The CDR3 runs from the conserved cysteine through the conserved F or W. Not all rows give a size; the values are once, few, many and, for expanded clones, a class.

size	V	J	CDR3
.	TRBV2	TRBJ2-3	CASRSGGRTDTQYF
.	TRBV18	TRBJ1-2	CASSPGQSTNYGYTF
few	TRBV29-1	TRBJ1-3	CSVGARSGNTIYF
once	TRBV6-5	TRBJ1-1	CASSYNAWNTEAFF
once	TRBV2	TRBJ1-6	CASRTSNRGLLKSPLHF
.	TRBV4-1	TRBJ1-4	CASSQESGKGTTNEKLFF
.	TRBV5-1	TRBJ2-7	CASSLDPLGEQYF
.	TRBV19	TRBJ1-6	CASGPGEPGGSPLHF
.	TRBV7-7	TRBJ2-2	CASSQLAVNTGELFF
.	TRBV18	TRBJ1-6	CASSPQGSDNSPLHF
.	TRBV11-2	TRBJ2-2	CASSFAGTRTGELFF
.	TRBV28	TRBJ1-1	CASSFQDRLEAFF
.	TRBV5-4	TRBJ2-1	CASSFSETMDEQFF
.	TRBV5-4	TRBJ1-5	CASSSGDRPQHF
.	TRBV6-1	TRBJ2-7	CASSEVGTGLYEQYF
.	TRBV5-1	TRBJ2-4	CASRGWGNIQYF
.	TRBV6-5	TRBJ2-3	CASNSGLAGGTQYF
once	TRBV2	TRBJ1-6	CASSDQGQNLTPLHF
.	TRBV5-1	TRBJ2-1	CASSGGLAGPNEQFF
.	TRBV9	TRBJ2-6	CASSPRTGANVLTF
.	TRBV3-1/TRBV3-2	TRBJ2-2	CASREANTGELFF
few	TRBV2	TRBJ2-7	CASSQNYEQYF
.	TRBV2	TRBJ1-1	CAILRNTEAFF
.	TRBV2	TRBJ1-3	CASSEAGPLTGDTIYF
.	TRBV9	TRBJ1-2	CASSVTDTSYGYTF
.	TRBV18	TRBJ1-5	CASSPTSNQPQHF
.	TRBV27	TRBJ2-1	CASRAAGGHPYNEQFF
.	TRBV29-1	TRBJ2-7	CSVEWAYEQYF
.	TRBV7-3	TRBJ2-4	CASSPRTGSIQYF
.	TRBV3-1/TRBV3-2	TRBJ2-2	CASSQDGGAPGELFF
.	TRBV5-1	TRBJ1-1	CASSLAGQFAEAFF
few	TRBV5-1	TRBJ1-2	CASGGTNYGYTF